These 2 T cell receptor beta chains came from one sample sequenced in a study of blood T cells in healthy people across ages. Primed by a sample-barcoded 5' primer and a J-beta primer mix, a second PCR proceeded for 7 to 11 cycles. TCRdb reprocessed the 5' RACE reads with MiXCR, giving one entry per CDR3 protein. The table shows around 990,000 distinct CDR3 sequences, with around 25% occurring only once. The same sample was also used in a study of T cells of mothers and their children.

The source material was blood. The source is a girl aged 2-9 years in good health.

This clonotype was observed a handful of times. The gene calls are TRBV12-3 or TRBV12-4 and TRBJ1-2, with D perhaps matching TRBD1 (6 bases). V lost 6 bases, J lost 8 bases, and 22 bases lay in between. This CDR3 is 15 amino acids long. CDR3 in amino acids: CASSYLILGAAGYTF. For the CDR3, the DNA is TGTGCCAGCAGCTATTTAATTTTGGGGGCGGCGGGCTACACCTTC.

This clonotype has only a few counts. The chain has TRBV12-3 or TRBV12-4 and TRBJ2-1, with 9 bases aligning to TRBD2. V shed 7 bases and J 4 bases; nucleotides not matched to a gene: 11. The CDR3 consists of 16 residues. CDR3 in amino acids: CASTSLTSGLYNEQFF. The CDR3, as DNA: TGTGCCAGCACCTCCCTGACTAGCGGTCTATACAATGAGCAGTTCTTC.